This TCR beta chain was retrieved from a study of blood T cell repertoires in COVID-19. Across the study: The samples span acute and convalescent COVID-19 from the United States, Italy and Spain. From T cells, B-cell-depleted T cells, or PBMCs came the material, which was cDNA or gDNA.

TCRdb's copy holds only in-frame clones and misses some; the assay was immunoSEQ multiplex PCR. The data contain approximately 100,000 clones, roughly 83% of them singletons. The length of the CDR3 is 12 residues. The V gene lost 5 bases and the J gene lost 3 bases, with 8 bases spanning the gap. CDR1 MDHEN and CDR2 SYDVKM come from the germline V gene. The specimen sequenced was peripheral blood. The chain has TRBV28 and TRBJ2-7; D perhaps matches TRBD2 (5 bases). This clonotype originated in a human donor in a cohort sampled during active COVID-19. CDR3 in amino acids: CASSRGYYEQYF. DNA of the CDR3: TGTGCCAGCAGTCGGGGTTACTACGAGCAGTACTTC.